This TCR beta chain derives from a study of T-cell memory formation after mild COVID-19. This clonotype has more than one count but fewer than ten. Its antigen remains unidentified. TCRdb processed the 5' RACE reads anew with MiXCR; each CDR3 protein has one entry. The sample yields around 440,000 distinct CDR3 sequences, 18% seen once. Study-level findings and limits: Among clones contracting day 15 to 85, CD4/CD8 was balanced, whereas later expanders leaned CD4+. The main location of contracting CD4+ clones was CM and EM, and that of contracting CD8+ clones was EMRA.

The TCR was taken from an adult woman who had mild COVID-19 (a few samples of this study predate the infection). Cell type and time point are not known. The sequencing sample was made of PBMCs or a T cell subset sorted from them (not recorded which).

The CDR3: CAISVGTDQETQYF. In DNA form, the CDR3 reads TGTGCCATCAGTGTGGGGACGGACCAAGAGACCCAGTACTTC. The chain carries TRBV10-3 and TRBJ2-5; D possibly uses TRBD1 or TRBD2 (5 bases each). The germline CDR1 and CDR2 sequences are ENHRY and SYGVKD. Trimming left V 4 bases short and J 0 bases short, with 9 bases between. This CDR3 has 14 residues.